This T cell receptor (beta chain) was captured by sequencing in a study of blood T cell repertoires in COVID-19. This CDR3 is 17 amino acids long. TCRdb keeps only in-frame clones here, not all; method: immunoSEQ multiplex PCR. Of 200,000 to 250,000 clones in the sample, roughly 86% were seen once. The source material was peripheral blood. The source of this sequence is a woman aged 45-59 years with active or convalescent COVID-19. The chain uses TRBV21-1 and TRBJ2-3; no check of the table's D call, TRBD1, against the DNA was made. TRBV21-1 is a known pseudogene. The CDR3 bases are TGTGCCAGCCTAAAACGTCTGGGACAGGTGAAGACAGATACGCAGTATTTT. Protein sequence: CASLKRLGQVKTDTQYF.